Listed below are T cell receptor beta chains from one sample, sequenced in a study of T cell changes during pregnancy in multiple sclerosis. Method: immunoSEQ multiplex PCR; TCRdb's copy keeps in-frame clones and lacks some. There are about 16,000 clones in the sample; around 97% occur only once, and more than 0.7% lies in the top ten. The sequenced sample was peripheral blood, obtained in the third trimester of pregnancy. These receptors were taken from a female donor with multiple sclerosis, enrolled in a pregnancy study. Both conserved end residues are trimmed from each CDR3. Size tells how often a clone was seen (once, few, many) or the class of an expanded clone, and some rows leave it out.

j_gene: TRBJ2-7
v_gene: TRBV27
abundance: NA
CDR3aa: ASSDGTGPYEQY

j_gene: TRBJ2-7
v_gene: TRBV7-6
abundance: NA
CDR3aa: ASSPQVTSYEQY

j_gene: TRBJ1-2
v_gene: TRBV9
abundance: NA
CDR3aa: ASSVFHPGQYYPGYGYT

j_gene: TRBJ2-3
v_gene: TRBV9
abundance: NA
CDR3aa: ASSVERIAGASDTQY

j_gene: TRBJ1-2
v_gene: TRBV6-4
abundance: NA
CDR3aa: ASSDQGTYGYT

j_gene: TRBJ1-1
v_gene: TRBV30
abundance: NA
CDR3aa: AWRQDRGNTEAF

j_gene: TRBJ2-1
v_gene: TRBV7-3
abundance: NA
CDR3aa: ASSLGTSGGPYNEQF

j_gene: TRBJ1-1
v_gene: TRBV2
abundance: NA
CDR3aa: ASWDRGPAF

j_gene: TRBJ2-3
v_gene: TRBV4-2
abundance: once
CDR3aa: ASSQESNRGPDTQY

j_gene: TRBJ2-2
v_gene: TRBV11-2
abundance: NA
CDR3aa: ASSPDRGYANTGELF

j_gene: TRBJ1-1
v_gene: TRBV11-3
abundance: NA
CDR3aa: ASSGSSGTEAF

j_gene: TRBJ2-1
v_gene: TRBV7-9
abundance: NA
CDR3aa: ASSLTSGSSLSYNEQF

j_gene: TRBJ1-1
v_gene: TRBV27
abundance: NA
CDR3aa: ASSFRGTEAF

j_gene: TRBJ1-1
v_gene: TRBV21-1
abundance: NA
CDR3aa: ASSRQGRGAF

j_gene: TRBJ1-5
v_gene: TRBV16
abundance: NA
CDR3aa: ASSQSIQPQH

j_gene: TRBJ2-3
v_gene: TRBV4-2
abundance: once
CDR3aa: ASSRRPGQGTDTQY

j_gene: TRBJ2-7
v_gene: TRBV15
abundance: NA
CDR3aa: ATSRSFIDEQY

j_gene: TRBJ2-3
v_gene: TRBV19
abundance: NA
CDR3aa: ASSMGRGLGTDTQY

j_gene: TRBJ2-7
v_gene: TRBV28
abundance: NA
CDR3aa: ASSLGHTSEQY

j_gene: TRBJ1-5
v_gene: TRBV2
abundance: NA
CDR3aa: ASKGRGTVNQPQH

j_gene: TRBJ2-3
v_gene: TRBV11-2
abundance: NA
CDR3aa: ASSFGYTDTQY

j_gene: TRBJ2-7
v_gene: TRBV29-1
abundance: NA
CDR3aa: SVGQGVSEQY

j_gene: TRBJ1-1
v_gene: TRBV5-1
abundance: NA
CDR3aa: ASSFLGGSAEAF

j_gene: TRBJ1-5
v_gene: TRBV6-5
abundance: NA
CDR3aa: ATASEQGIGQPQH

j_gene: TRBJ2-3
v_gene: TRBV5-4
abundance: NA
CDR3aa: ASRLWGGDTDTQY

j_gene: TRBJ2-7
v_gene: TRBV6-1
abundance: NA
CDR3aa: ASSERTSGRTYEQY

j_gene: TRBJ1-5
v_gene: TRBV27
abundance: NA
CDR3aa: ASKEDRSSNQPQH

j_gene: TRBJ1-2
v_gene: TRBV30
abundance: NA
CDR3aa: AWKEPGDPFGYT

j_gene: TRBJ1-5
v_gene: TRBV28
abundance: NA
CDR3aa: ASSWTGTGALYSNQPQH

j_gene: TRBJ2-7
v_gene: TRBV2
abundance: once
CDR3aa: ASSGQVYKY

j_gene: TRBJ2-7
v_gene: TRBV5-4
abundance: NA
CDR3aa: ASSLPTSGIHEQY

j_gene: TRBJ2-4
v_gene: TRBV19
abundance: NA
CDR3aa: ASTPTGENKNIQY

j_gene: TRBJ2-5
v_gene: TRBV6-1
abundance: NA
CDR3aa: ASSLDSRAGETQY

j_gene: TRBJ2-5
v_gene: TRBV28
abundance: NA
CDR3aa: ASSPWAGTSGVKQETQY

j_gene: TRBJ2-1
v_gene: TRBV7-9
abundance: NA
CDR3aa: ASSFTVDNEQF

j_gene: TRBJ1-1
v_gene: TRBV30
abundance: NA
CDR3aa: AWTGGMNTEAF

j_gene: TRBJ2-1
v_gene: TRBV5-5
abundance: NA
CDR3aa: ASSRRTGSSYNEQF

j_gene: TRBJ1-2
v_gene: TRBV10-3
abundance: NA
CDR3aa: AISPDRVVNYGYT

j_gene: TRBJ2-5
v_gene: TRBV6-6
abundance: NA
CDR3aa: ASSLGPPQETQY

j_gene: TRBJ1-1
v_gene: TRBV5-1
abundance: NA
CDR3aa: ASSLEGHKAF

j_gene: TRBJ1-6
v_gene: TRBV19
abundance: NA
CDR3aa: ASSIVGTSSYNSPLH

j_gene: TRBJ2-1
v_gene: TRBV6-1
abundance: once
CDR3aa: ASSEVNYEQF

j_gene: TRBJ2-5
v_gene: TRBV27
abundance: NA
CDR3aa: ASSLGTGLQETQY